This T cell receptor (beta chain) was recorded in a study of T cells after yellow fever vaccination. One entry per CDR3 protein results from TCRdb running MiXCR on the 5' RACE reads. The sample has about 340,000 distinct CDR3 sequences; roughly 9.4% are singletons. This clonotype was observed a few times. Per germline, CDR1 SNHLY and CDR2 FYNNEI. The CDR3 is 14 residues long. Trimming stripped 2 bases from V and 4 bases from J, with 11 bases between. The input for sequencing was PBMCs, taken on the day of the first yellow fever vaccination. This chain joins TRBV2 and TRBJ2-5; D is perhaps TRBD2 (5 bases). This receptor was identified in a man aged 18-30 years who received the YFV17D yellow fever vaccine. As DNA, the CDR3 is TGTGCCAGCAGTGAAAGCGGACTTGCAGAGACCCAGTACTTC. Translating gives CASSESGLAETQYF.